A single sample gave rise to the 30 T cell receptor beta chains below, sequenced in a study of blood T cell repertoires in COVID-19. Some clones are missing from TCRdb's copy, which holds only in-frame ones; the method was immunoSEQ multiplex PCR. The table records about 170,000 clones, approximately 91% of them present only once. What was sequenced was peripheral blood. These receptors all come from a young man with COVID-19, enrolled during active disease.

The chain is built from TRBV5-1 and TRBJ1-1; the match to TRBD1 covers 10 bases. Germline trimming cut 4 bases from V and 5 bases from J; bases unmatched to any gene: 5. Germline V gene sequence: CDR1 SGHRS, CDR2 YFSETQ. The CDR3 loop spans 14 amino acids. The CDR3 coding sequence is TGCGCCAGCAGCGCGGGACAGGGGAGGACTGAAGCTTTCTTT. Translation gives CASSAGQGRTEAFF. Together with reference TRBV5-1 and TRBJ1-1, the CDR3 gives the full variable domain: KAGVTQTPRYLIKTRGQQVTLSCSPISGHRSVSWYQQTPGQGLQFLFEYFSETQRNKGNFPGRFSGRQFSNSRSEMNVSTLELGDSALYLCASSAGQGRTEAFFGQGTRLTVV.

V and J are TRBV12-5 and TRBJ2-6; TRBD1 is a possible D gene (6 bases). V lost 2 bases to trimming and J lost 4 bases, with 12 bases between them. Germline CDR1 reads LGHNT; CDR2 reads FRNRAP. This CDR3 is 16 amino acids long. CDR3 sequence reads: CASGLLTGSGANVLTF. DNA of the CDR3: TGTGCTAGTGGTTTGTTGACAGGTAGCGGGGCCAACGTCCTGACTTTC.

CDR3: CASSPLTGTGGQGEQFF. The CDR3 coding sequence is TGTGCCAGCAGCCCTCTCACCGGGACAGGGGGCCAGGGCGAGCAGTTCTTC. V is TRBV6-2 or TRBV6-3 and J is TRBJ2-1, with 12 bases lining up with TRBD1. Germline assignment: CDR1 MNHEY and CDR2 SVGEGT. The CDR3 has 17 amino acids. The ends lost 6 bases at V and 10 bases at J; junction bases unmatched: 16.

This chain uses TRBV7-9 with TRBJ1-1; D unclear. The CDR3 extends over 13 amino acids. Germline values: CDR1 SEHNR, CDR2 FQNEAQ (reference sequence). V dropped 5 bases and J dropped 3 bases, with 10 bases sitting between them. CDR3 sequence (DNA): TGTGCCAGCAGCCCCCCGGGAGACACTGAAGCTTTCTTT. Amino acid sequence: CASSPPGDTEAFF. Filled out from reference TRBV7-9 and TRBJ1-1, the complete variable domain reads DTGVSQNPRHKITKRGQNVTFRCDPISEHNRLYWYRQTLGQGPEFLTYFQNEAQLEKSRLLSDRFSAERPKGSFSTLEIQRTEQGDSAMYLCASSPPGDTEAFFGQGTRLTVV.

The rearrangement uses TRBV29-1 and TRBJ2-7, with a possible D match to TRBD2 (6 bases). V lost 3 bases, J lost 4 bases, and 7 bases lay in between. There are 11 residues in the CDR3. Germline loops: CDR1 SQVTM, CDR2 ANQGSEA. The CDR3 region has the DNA TGCAGCGTTGAGCGGGATTACGAGCAGTACTTC. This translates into CSVERDYEQYF.

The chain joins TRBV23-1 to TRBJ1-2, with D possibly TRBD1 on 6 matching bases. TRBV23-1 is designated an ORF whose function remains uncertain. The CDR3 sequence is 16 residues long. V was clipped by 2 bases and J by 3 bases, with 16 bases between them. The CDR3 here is CASSQPFGGADYGYTF. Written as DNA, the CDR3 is TGCGCCAGCAGTCAACCCTTTGGGGGCGCGGACTATGGCTACACCTTC.

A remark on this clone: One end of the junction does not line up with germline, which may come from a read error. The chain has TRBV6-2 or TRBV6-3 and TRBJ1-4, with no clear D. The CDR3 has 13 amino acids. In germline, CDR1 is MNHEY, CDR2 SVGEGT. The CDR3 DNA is TGTGCCAGCAGTTACCAAGCTAATGAAAAACTGCTTTTT. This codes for CASSYQANEKLLF.

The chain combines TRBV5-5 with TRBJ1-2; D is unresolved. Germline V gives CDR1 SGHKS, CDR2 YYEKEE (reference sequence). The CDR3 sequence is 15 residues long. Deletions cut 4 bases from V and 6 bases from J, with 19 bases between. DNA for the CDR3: TGTGCCAGCAGCACTAGAGGGCTCGGGATACATGGCTACACCTTC. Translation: CASSTRGLGIHGYTF.

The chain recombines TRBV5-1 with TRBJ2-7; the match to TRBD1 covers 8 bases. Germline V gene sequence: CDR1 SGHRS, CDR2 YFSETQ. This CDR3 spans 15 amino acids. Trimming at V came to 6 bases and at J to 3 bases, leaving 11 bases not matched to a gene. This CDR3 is CASTLPGQGSYEQYF. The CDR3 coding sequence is TGCGCCAGCACCTTACCAGGACAGGGAAGCTACGAGCAGTACTTC.

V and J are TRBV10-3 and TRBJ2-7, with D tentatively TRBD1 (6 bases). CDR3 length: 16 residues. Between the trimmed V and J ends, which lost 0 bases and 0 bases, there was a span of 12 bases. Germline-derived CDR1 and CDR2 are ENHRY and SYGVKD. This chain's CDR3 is CAISESDSLSSYEQYF. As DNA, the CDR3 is TGTGCCATCAGTGAGTCGGACAGCCTGAGCTCCTACGAGCAGTACTTC.

In DNA, the CDR3 is TGTGCCAGCAGATCACTAGCGGGAGAAGGCAATGAGCAGTTCTTC. This gives the protein CASRSLAGEGNEQFF. The rearrangement uses TRBV6-5 and TRBJ2-1; 11 positions match TRBD2. The CDR3 covers 15 residues. The germline CDR1 and CDR2 sequences are MNHEY and SVGAGI. V gave up 6 bases and J gave up 6 bases; unmatched junction bases: 7.

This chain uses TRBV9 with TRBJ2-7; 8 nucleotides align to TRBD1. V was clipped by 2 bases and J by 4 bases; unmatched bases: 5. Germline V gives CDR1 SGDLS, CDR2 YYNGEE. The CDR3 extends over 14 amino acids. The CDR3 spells CASSVGTGVYEQYF. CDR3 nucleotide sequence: TGTGCCAGCAGCGTCGGGACAGGAGTTTACGAGCAGTACTTC.

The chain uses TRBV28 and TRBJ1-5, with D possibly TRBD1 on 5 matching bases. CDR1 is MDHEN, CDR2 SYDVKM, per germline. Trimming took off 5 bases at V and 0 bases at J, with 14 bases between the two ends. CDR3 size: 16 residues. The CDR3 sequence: CASSPEDTYSNQPQHF. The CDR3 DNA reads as TGTGCCAGCAGTCCTGAGGACACTTATAGCAATCAGCCCCAGCATTTT.

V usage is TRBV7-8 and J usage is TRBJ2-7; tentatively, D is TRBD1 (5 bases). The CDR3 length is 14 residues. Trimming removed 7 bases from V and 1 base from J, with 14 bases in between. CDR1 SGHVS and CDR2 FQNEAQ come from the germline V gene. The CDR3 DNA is TGTGCCAGCACCTTTGCTGGGGCGTCCTACGAGCAGTACTTC. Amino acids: CASTFAGASYEQYF.

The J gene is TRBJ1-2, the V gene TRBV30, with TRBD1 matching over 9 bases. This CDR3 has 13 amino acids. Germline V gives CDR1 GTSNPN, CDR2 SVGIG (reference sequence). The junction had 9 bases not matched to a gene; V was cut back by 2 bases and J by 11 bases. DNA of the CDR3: TGTGCCTGGAGTTCAGGGGGGACAGGGAAGTACACCTTC. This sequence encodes CAWSSGGTGKYTF.

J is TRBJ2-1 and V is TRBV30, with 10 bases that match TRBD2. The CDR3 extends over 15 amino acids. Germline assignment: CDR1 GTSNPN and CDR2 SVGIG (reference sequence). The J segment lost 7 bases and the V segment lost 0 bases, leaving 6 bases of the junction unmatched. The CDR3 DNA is TGTGCCTGGAGTGTACTCCTAGCGGGAGATAATGAGCAGTTCTTC. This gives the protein CAWSVLLAGDNEQFF.

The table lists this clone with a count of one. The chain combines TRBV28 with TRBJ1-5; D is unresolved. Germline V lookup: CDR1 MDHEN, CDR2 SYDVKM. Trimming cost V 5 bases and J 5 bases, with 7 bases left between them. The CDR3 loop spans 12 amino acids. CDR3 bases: TGTGCCAGCAGTGAGTACGATCAGCCCCAGCATTTT. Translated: CASSEYDQPQHF. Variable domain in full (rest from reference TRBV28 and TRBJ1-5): DVKVTQSSRYLVKRTGEKVFLECVQDMDHENMFWYRQDPGLGLRLIYFSYDVKMKEKGDIPEGYSVSREKKERFSLILESASTNQTSMYLCASSEYDQPQHFGDGTRLSIL.

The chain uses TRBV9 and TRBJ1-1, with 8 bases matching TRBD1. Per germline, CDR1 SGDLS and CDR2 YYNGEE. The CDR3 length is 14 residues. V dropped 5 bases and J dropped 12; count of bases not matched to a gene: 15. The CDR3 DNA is TGTGCCAGCAGGCGGAACAGGGGGGGACGAGAAACTTTCTTT. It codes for CASRRNRGGRETFF.

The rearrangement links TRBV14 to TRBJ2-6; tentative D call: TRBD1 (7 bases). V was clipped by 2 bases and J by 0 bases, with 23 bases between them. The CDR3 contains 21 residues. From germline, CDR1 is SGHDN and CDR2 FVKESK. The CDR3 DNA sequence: TGTGCCAGCAGCCAAAAGGTGGCGACTAGGGGGCCTGGCTCTGGGGCCAACGTCCTGACTTTC. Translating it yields CASSQKVATRGPGSGANVLTF.

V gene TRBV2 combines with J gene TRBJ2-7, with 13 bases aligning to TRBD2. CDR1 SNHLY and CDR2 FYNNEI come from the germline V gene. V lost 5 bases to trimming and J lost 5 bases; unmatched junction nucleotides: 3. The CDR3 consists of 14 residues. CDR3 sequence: CASSRTSGSHEQYF. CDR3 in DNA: TGTGCCAGCAGTCGGACTAGCGGGAGTCACGAGCAGTACTTC.

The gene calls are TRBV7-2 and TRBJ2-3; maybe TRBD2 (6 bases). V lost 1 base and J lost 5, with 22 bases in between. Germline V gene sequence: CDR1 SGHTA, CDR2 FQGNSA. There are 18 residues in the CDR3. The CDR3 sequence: CASSLGRGVGLPGDTQYF. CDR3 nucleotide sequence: TGTGCCAGCAGCTTAGGCCGGGGTGTAGGACTACCAGGAGATACGCAGTATTTT. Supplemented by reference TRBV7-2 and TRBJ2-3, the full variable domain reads GAGVSQSPSNKVTEKGKDVELRCDPISGHTALYWYRQSLGQGLEFLIYFQGNSAPDKSGLPSDRFSAERTGGSVSTLTIQRTQQEDSAVYLCASSLGRGVGLPGDTQYFGPGTRLTVL.

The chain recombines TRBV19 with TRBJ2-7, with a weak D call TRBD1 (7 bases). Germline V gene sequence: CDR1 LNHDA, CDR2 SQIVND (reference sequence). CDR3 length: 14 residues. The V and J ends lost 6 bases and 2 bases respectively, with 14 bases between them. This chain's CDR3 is CASRGGGTPYEQYF. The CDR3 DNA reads TGTGCCAGTAGAGGAGGGGGCACCCCCTACGAGCAGTACTTC.

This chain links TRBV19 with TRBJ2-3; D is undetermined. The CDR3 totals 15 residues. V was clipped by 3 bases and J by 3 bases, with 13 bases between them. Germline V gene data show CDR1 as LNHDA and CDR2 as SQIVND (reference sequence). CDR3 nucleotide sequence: TGTGCCAGTAGTATGTCCCCTCGGGTGACAGATACGCAGTATTTT. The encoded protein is CASSMSPRVTDTQYF.

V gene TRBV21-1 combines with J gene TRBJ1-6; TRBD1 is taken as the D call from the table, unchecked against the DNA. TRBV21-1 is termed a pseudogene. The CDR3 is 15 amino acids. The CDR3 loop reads CASSKGTVLNSPLHF. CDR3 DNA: TGTGCCAGCAGCAAAGGGACAGTTCTTAATTCACCCCTCCACTTT.

CDR3 sequence (DNA): TGTGCCCTCCATGGGGGAGGATGGACTGAAGCTTTCTTT. It codes for CALHGGGWTEAFF. The genes are TRBV2 and TRBJ1-1, with D possibly matching TRBD1 (5 bases). Germline loops: CDR1 SNHLY, CDR2 FYNNEI. With 11 bases removed from V and 5 bases from J, the gap between germline ends came to 18 bases. This CDR3 contains 13 residues.

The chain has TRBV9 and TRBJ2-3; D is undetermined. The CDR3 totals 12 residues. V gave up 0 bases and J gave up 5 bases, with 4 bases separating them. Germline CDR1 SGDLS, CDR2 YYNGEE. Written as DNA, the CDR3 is TGTGCCAGCAGCGTAGGAGGAGATACGCAGTATTTT. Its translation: CASSVGGDTQYF.

In nucleotides, the CDR3 is TGTGCCAGTAGTCCACGGGACAGGCACTATGGCTACACCTTC. Its protein is CASSPRDRHYGYTF. The gene calls are TRBV19 and TRBJ1-2; 8 bases map to TRBD1. The J segment lost 3 bases and the V segment lost 5 bases, leaving 5 bases of the junction unmatched. This CDR3 contains 14 residues. The germline V gene encodes CDR1 LNHDA and CDR2 SQIVND (reference sequence).

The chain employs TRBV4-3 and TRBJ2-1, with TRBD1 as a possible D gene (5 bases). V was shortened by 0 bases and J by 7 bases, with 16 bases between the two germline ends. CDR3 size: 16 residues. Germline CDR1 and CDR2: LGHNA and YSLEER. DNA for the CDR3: TGCGCCAGCAGCCAAGATCTGATCCCCAGGGTAAATGAGCAGTTCTTC. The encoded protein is CASSQDLIPRVNEQFF.

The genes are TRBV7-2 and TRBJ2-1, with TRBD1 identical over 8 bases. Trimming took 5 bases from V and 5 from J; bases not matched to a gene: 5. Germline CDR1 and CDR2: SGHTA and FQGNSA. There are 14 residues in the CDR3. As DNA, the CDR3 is TGTGCCAGCAGCACCCGACAGGGGAACAATGAGCAGTTCTTC. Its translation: CASSTRQGNNEQFF.

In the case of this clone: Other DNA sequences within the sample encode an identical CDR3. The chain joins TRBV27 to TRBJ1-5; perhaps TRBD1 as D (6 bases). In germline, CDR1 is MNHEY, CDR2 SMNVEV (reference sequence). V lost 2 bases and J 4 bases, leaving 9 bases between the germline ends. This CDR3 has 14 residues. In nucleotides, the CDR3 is TGTGCCAGCAGTTTAGGGCAGGGGAATCAGCCCCAGCATTTT. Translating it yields CASSLGQGNQPQHF.